This T cell receptor (beta chain) originates from a study of beta chain features in type 1 diabetes. Reverse transcription of all isolated RNA meant that expressed TCRB transcripts were sequenced. Sequencing was performed with immunoSEQ multiplex PCR; in TCRdb, only in-frame clones are kept and a portion is missing. The sample lists about 340,000 clones, approximately 9.7% occurring once. General study results and limits: Comparison showed that naive, central memory and Treg TCRB repertoires appeared more similar among patients than among healthy donors. Within each of all four CD4+ subsets, Type 1 diabetes patients had TCRB CDR3s that were moderately but significantly shorter. Whether TCRB rearrangement is influenced by HLA type was left unresolved in this analysis. There was a possibility that cDNA sequencing over-represented cells with high TCR expression.

This clone was counted only a few times. The antigen is undetermined. This TCR derives from a man aged 25 to 40 with type 1 diabetes. Sequencing used central memory CD4+ T cells from blood.

The CDR3 loop is CASSQAGVSTDTQYF. The CDR3 DNA sequence: TGCGCCAGCAGCCAAGCCGGGGTTAGCACAGATACGCAGTATTTT. The V and J genes are TRBV4-3 and TRBJ2-3, with D perhaps matching TRBD2 (5 bases). Trimming removed 1 base at V and 0 bases at J, with 8 bases between. This CDR3 comprises 15 residues. Looked up from germline, CDR1 is LGHNA and CDR2 is YSLEER.